These 22 T cell receptor beta chains were all obtained from the same sample, sequenced in a study of T cell responses to AZD1222 COVID-19 vaccine. Produced via immunoSEQ multiplex PCR; TCRdb's table is partial and in-frame only. The profile covers around 110,000 clones, with just under 95% appearing a single time and 2.5% to 3.5% taken by the ten largest. This specimen was peripheral blood, taken on day 0 of AZD1222 vaccination. Source of these receptors: an adult in good health.

The chain couples TRBV18 to TRBJ2-7; either TRBD1 or TRBD2 may supply D (5 bases each). The CDR3 sequence is 13 residues long. In germline, CDR1 is KGHSH, CDR2 LQKENI. V lost 5 bases, J lost 4 bases, and 12 bases lay in between. The CDR3 nucleotides read TGTGCCAGCTCATTATTGGGGACGTACGAGCAGTACTTC. Residues: CASSLLGTYEQYF. The complete variable domain, with remaining parts taken from reference TRBV18 and TRBJ2-7, reads NAGVMQNPRHLVRRRGQEARLRCSPMKGHSHVYWYRQLPEEGLKFMVYLQKENIIDESGMPKERFSAEFPKEGPSILRIQQVVRGDSAAYFCASSLLGTYEQYFGPGTRLTVT.

This clone was counted a single time. The V call is TRBV27, the J call TRBJ1-1; D not certain. The CDR3 is made up of 13 amino acids. Trimming cost V 6 bases and J 1 base, with 9 bases left between them. The germline V gene has CDR1 MNHEY and CDR2 SMNVEV (reference sequence). DNA for the CDR3: TGTGCCAGCAGACTGACGGGGAACACTGAAGCTTTCTTT. Translating it yields CASRLTGNTEAFF.

V is TRBV7-9 and J is TRBJ2-7, with D unresolved. Trimming shortened V by 5 bases and J by 2 bases, and 4 bases separated the two germline ends. In germline, CDR1 is SEHNR, CDR2 FQNEAQ (reference sequence). CDR3 length: 11 amino acids. The CDR3 nucleotides read TGTGCCAGCAGCAGGGCCTACGAGCAGTACTTC. Protein product: CASSRAYEQYF. The variable domain in full, with the rest retrieved from reference TRBV7-9 and TRBJ2-7, is DTGVSQNPRHKITKRGQNVTFRCDPISEHNRLYWYRQTLGQGPEFLTYFQNEAQLEKSRLLSDRFSAERPKGSFSTLEIQRTEQGDSAMYLCASSRAYEQYFGPGTRLTVT.

Only one count was recorded for this clone. The chain recombines TRBV19 with TRBJ1-5; a weak D match, TRBD1 (6 bases). The CDR3 has 17 amino acids. Trimming cost V 4 bases and J 2 bases, with 18 bases left between them. Germline CDR1 and CDR2: LNHDA and SQIVND (reference sequence). CDR3: CASSKLQGTEGNQPQHF. In DNA, the CDR3 is TGTGCCAGTAGTAAGTTACAGGGAACGGAGGGCAATCAGCCCCAGCATTTT.

The gene calls are TRBV10-3 and TRBJ2-7, with 10 bases fitting TRBD2. V lost 11 bases and J lost 0; bases outside the gene matches: 13. Germline lookup yields CDR1 ENHRY and CDR2 SYGVKD. There are 16 residues in the CDR3. CDR3 residues: CACKGASGSGSYEQYF. DNA of the CDR3: TGTGCCTGCAAGGGGGCTAGCGGGAGCGGCTCCTACGAGCAGTACTTC.

This clone came up a few times. The J gene is TRBJ2-1, the V gene TRBV6-5; TRBD2 matches 9 bases. From germline, CDR1 is MNHEY and CDR2 SVGAGI. Trimming removed 0 bases from V and 5 bases from J; junction bases left unmatched: 2. This CDR3 region has 15 residues. In DNA form, the CDR3 reads TGTGCCAGCAGTTACTCGACTAGCGGACACAATGAGCAGTTCTTC. It codes for CASSYSTSGHNEQFF.

In its sample, this clone was seen a few times. V gene TRBV19 combines with J gene TRBJ1-5; TRBD1 agrees at 7 bases. This CDR3 region has 13 residues. Trimming cost V 10 bases and J 8 bases; bases outside gene matches: 11. The germline CDR1 and CDR2 sequences are LNHDA and SQIVND (reference sequence). The CDR3 here is CATSGTEYEPQHF. CDR3 DNA: TGTGCCACGTCCGGGACAGAATATGAGCCCCAGCATTTT.

The genes are TRBV20-1 and TRBJ2-7; no clear D gene. V lost 3 bases and J 0 bases, leaving 9 bases between the germline ends. The germline CDR1 and CDR2 sequences are DFQATT and SNEGSKA (reference sequence). This CDR3 has 13 amino acids. CDR3 sequence reads: CSASNADSYEQYF. CDR3 DNA: TGCAGTGCTAGTAACGCGGACTCCTACGAGCAGTACTTC.

The chain carries TRBV27 and TRBJ1-3; D unresolved. Trimming stripped 2 bases from V and 4 bases from J, with 12 bases between. CDR3 length: 15 residues. Germline V gene sequence: CDR1 MNHEY, CDR2 SMNVEV (reference sequence). The CDR3 DNA is TGTGCCAGCAGTTTACCATTCCTGGGAGGAAACACCATATATTTT. Translation: CASSLPFLGGNTIYF.

The chain is built from TRBV28 and TRBJ2-3; no clear D gene. V was pared by 5 bases and J by 5 bases, with 11 bases between. Looked up from germline, CDR1 is MDHEN and CDR2 is SYDVKM. CDR3 length equals 13 residues. Here the CDR3 DNA reads TGTGCCAGCAGTGTATTACAAAGAGATACGCAGTATTTT. Translation: CASSVLQRDTQYF.

V gene TRBV11-2 combines with J gene TRBJ1-4; D may be TRBD1 (5 bases). V lost 5 bases and J lost 8, with 15 bases in between. CDR1 and CDR2 (germline): SGHAT, FQNNGV. The CDR3 sequence is 14 residues long. The CDR3 DNA reads TGTGCCAGCAGCCCCGTAGTGGGGGTCGAAAAACTGTTTTTT. Its translation is CASSPVVGVEKLFF.

V and J are TRBV29-1 and TRBJ1-2; D may be TRBD1 (5 bases). This CDR3 is built from 12 residues. V was trimmed by 7 bases and J by 4 bases, leaving 13 bases between them. CDR1 is SQVTM and CDR2 is ANQGSEA in the germline V gene. The DNA of the CDR3 is TGCAGCGCCGGGGGGGGTTCCTATGGCTACACCTTC. Translation gives CSAGGGSYGYTF.

This clone turned up a few times. The chain couples TRBV15 to TRBJ1-3, with a weak D call TRBD1 (5 bases). The V gene's germline CDR1 is LNHNV and CDR2 YYDKDF (reference sequence). This CDR3 spans 16 amino acids. V was shortened by 3 bases and J by 1 base, with 13 bases between the two germline ends. CDR3 nucleotides: TGTGCCACCAGCAGTGACGGGGCGACTTCTGGAAACACCATATATTTT. Its protein is CATSSDGATSGNTIYF.

This chain joins TRBV28 and TRBJ2-1, with 8 bases identical to TRBD2. Germline CDR1 and CDR2: MDHEN and SYDVKM. The CDR3 totals 14 residues. J gave up 4 bases and V 5 bases, and 4 bases lay outside the gene matches. CDR3 nucleotide sequence: TGTGCCAGCAGTAAAGCGGGAGATTACAATGAGCAGTTCTTC. It is translated as CASSKAGDYNEQFF.

This chain connects TRBV19 to TRBJ1-1; D is ambiguous. Trimming took 4 bases from V and 7 from J, leaving 7 bases between them. Germline lookup yields CDR1 LNHDA and CDR2 SQIVND (reference sequence). This CDR3 contains 11 residues. CDR3 sequence reads: CASSTAFEAFF. The CDR3 region has the DNA TGTGCCAGTAGTACAGCCTTTGAAGCTTTCTTT.

V is TRBV5-4 and J is TRBJ2-7, with 9 positions matching TRBD2. Trimming removed 3 bases from V and 2 bases from J; junction bases left unmatched: 12. The CDR3 is 17 residues long. Germline CDR1 is SGHNT and CDR2 is YYREEE (reference sequence). The CDR3 DNA sequence: TGTGCCAGCAGCTGGACCTCTGGCGGGAGGGCCGCCTACGAGCAGTACTTC. Translating it yields CASSWTSGGRAAYEQYF.

The rearrangement joins TRBV7-9 to TRBJ1-1; unclear D gene. Trimming pared 4 bases from V and 3 bases from J, leaving 9 bases between. In germline, CDR1 is SEHNR, CDR2 FQNEAQ (reference sequence). This CDR3 has 13 amino acids. CDR3 sequence reads: CASSWRQHTEAFF. The CDR3 nucleotides read TGTGCCAGCAGCTGGCGTCAGCACACTGAAGCTTTCTTT.

The chain carries TRBV10-2 and TRBJ1-3, with D unclear. Trimming left V 8 bases short and J 0 bases short, with 11 bases between. Per germline, CDR1 WSHSY and CDR2 SAAADI. This CDR3 is 14 amino acids long. The CDR3 coding sequence is TGCGCCAGCCTCCCCACGGTCTCTGGAAACACCATATATTTT. Its protein is CASLPTVSGNTIYF.

The chain joins TRBV4-1 to TRBJ1-1; TRBD1 matches 8 bases. V dropped 1 base and J dropped 0; count of bases not matched to a gene: 7. Germline lookup yields CDR1 MGHRA and CDR2 YSYEKL. The CDR3 spans 17 residues. For the CDR3, the DNA is TGCGCCAGCAGCCAAGCCCAGGACAGGGTCCTGAACACTGAAGCTTTCTTT. Translated: CASSQAQDRVLNTEAFF.

V usage is TRBV7-9 and J usage is TRBJ1-5; no firm D call. CDR1 and CDR2 from the germline V gene are SEHNR and FQNEAQ (reference sequence). With 6 bases removed from V and 5 bases from J, the gap between germline ends came to 8 bases. The CDR3 has 12 amino acids. CDR3 loop: CASSQRDQPQHF. The DNA for the CDR3 is TGTGCCAGCAGTCAGCGGGATCAGCCCCAGCATTTT.

The CDR3 DNA follows: TGTGCCAGCAGCTGGTCAGGGGATCAAGAGACCCAGTACTTC. Protein: CASSWSGDQETQYF. The rearrangement uses TRBV5-5 and TRBJ2-5; perhaps TRBD1 as D (6 bases). The CDR3 totals 14 residues. The germline V gene has CDR1 SGHKS and CDR2 YYEKEE (reference sequence). Trimming removed 3 bases at V and 2 bases at J, with 11 bases between.

The chain links TRBV6-5 to TRBJ1-2, with TRBD1 matching over 8 bases. The CDR3 has 13 amino acids. The junction had 7 bases not matched to a gene; V was cut back by 8 bases and J by 5 bases. Germline CDR1 is MNHEY and CDR2 is SVGAGI. In DNA form, the CDR3 reads TGTGCCAGCTCACTGGGACAGGATTATGGCTACACCTTC. Its protein product is CASSLGQDYGYTF.